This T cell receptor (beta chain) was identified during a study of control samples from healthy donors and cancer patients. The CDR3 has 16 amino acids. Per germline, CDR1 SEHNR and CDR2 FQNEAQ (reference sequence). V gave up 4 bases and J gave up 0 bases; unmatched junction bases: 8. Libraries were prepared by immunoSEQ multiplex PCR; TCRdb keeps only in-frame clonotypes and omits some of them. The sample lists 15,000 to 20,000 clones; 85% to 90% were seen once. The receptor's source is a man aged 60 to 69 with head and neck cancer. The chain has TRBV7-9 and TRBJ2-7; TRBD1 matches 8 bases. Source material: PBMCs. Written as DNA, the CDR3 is TGTGCCAGCAGCTCCACAGGGGGTGCGAGCTCCTACGAGCAGTACTTC. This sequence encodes CASSSTGGASSYEQYF.